This TCR beta chain was documented in a study of molecular identifiers for immune sequencing clone quantification. One entry per CDR3 protein results from TCRdb running MiXCR on the PCR reads. The sample has over 300,000 distinct CDR3 sequences, 24% seen once; the top ten hold about 0.7%. CDR3 size: 11 residues. Germline CDR1 is LNHNV and CDR2 is YYDKDF (reference sequence). V dropped 1 base and J dropped 9 bases, with 4 bases sitting between them. The sample holds a few counts of this clonotype. This receptor was taken from a human donor in good health. Some libraries in this study had Jurkat cell RNA spiked in. The chain carries TRBV15 and TRBJ2-1; no reliable D call. Sequences were obtained from naive CD8+ T cells from blood, with Jurkat cell RNA spiked in. Stated subset: FACS-sorted CD8+CD4-CCR7+CD45RA+ naive T cells. CDR3 DNA sequence: TGTGCCACCAGCAGAGTGGCTGAGCAGTTCTTC. Its protein product is CATSRVAEQFF.